The 4 T cell receptor beta chains reported below all come from one sample, sequenced in a study of Tregs in tolerant kidney transplant recipients. Only in-frame clones appear in the TCRdb table, and some are missing; sequencing was by immunoSEQ multiplex PCR. The repertoire consists of some 250,000 clones, with more than 65% occurring once and the leading ten covering around 0.61%. Sequencing was carried out using CD4+ T cells from blood. These receptors came from a human donor in good health.

V and J are TRBV28 and TRBJ1-2; D not resolved. Trimming took off 4 bases at V and 8 bases at J, with 11 bases between the two ends. CDR1 and CDR2 (germline): MDHEN, SYDVKM. This CDR3 region has 12 residues. The CDR3 sequence: CASSSHFLGYTF. In DNA, the CDR3 is TGTGCCAGCAGTTCGCACTTTTTAGGCTACACCTTC.

CDR3 amino acids: CASSLRTSSTNEKLFF. CDR3 nucleotide sequence: TGCGCCAGCAGCCTTCGGACCAGCTCAACTAATGAAAAACTGTTTTTT. The chain combines TRBV5-1 with TRBJ1-4; no definite D call. Trimming stripped 4 bases from V and 0 bases from J, with 13 bases between. CDR3 length: 16 residues. Germline loops: CDR1 SGHRS, CDR2 YFSETQ.

This rearrangement joins TRBV5-1 to TRBJ1-2, with 9 bases aligning to TRBD1. The CDR3 covers 14 residues. V shed 2 bases and J 4 bases; nucleotides not matched to a gene: 3. Germline V lookup: CDR1 SGHRS, CDR2 YFSETQ. The CDR3: CASSFGQGSYGYTF. Written as DNA, the CDR3 is TGCGCCAGCAGCTTTGGACAGGGGAGCTATGGCTACACCTTC.

This rearrangement joins TRBV5-4 to TRBJ2-5, with 8 bases that match TRBD2. Germline trimming cut 2 bases from V and 9 bases from J; bases unmatched to any gene: 12. In germline, CDR1 is SGHNT, CDR2 YYREEE (reference sequence). CDR3 size: 15 residues. The CDR3 loop is CASSFGREAPSPQYF. The DNA for the CDR3 is TGTGCCAGCAGCTTCGGGCGGGAGGCCCCCTCCCCCCAGTACTTC.